This record looks at one TCR beta chain sequence and its context. Its antigen is still unknown. The sample is drawn from a study of post-analysis software for immune sequencing data. Study-level information: Some patients lacked subtype; others had relapsing-remitting, secondary progressive or progressive-relapsing disease.

Presence of unique molecular identifiers characterized the TCR beta cDNA libraries. In TCRdb, the PCR reads were re-called with MiXCR into one record per CDR3 protein. The sample holds approximately 630,000 distinct CDR3 sequences, 55% to 60% seen once. General study findings and limits: Controls showed significantly higher normalized Chao1 diversity than did multiple sclerosis patients. Batch-matched samples strongly co-clustered by F measure.

Material for sequencing was blood. This clonotype was obtained from a girl aged 2-9 years with multiple sclerosis.

The CDR3 loop is CASSLGIGQVVNEQFF. The CDR3 bases are TGTGCCAGCAGCTTAGGAATCGGCCAAGTAGTTAATGAGCAGTTCTTC. V and J are TRBV11-2 and TRBJ2-1; D remains ambiguous. This CDR3 has 16 amino acids. The ends were cut back, 1 base at V and 7 bases at J, with 17 bases in the middle. Germline values: CDR1 SGHAT, CDR2 FQNNGV.